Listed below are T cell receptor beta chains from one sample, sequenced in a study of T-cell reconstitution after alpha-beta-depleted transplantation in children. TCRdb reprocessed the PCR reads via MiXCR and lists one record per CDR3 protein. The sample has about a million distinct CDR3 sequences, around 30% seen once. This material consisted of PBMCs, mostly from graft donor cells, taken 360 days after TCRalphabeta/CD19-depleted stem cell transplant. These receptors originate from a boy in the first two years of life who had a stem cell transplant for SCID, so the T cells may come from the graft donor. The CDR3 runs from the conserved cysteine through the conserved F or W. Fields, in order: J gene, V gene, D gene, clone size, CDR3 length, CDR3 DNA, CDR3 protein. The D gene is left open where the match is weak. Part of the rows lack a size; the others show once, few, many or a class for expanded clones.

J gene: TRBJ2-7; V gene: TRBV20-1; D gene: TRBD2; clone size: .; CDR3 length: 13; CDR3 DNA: TGCAGTGCTACGCCTAGCGGTACCTACGAGCAGTACTTC; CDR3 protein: CSATPSGTYEQYF
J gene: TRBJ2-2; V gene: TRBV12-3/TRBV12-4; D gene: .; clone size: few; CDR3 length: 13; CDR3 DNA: TGTGCCAGCCAGACTCCCTACACCGGGGAGCTGTTTTTT; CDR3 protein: CASQTPYTGELFF
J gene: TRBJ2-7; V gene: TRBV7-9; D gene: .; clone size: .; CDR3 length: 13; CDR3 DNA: TGTGCCAGCAGCTTAGCAGGGGCCAACGAGCAGTACTTC; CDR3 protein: CASSLAGANEQYF
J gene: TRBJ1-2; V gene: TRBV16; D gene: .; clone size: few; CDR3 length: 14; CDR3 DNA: TGTGCCAGCAGCCAATTTGGCAGGAAAGATGGCTACACCTTC; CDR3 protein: CASSQFGRKDGYTF
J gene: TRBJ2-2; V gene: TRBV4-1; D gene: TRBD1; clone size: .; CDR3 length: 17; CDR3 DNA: TGCGCCAGCAGCCAAGATCAGGGACAGGCCTACACCGGGGAGCTGTTTTTT; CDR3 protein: CASSQDQGQAYTGELFF
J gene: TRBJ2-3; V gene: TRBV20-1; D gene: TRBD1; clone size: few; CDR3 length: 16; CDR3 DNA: TGCAGTGCTCGCCTAATTCGACAGGGCCACACAGATACGCAGTATTTT; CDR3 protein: CSARLIRQGHTDTQYF
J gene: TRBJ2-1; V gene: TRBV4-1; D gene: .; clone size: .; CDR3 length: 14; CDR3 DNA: TGCGCCAGCAGCCTCCACCTAGGCTACAATGAGCAGTTCTTC; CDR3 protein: CASSLHLGYNEQFF
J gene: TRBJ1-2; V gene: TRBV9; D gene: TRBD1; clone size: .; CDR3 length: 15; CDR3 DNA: TGTGCCAGCAGCGAATATCAGGGGGTAAGGGATGGCTACACCTTC; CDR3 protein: CASSEYQGVRDGYTF
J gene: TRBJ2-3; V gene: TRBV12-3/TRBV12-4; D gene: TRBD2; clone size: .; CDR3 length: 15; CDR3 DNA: TGTGCCAGCAGGGGAGCGGGGGGGCTTCCAGATACGCAGTATTTT; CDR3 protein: CASRGAGGLPDTQYF
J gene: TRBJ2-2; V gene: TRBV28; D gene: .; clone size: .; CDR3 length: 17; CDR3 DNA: TGTGCCAGCAGTCGGACAAGGGGGACCCTCAGCACCGGGGAGCTGTTTTTT; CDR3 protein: CASSRTRGTLSTGELFF
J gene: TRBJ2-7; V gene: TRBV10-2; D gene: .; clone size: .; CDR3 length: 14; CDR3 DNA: TGCGCCAGCAGTGAGTTAGGGATCGAGTACGAGCAGTACTTC; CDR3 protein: CASSELGIEYEQYF
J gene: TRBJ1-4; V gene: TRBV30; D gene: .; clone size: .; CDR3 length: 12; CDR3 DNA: TGTGCCTGGAAACAGGAAGAGGAAAAACTGTTTTTT; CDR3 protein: CAWKQEEEKLFF